The clone carrying this T cell receptor beta chain was seen only a few times. No antigen is known for it. This record comes from a study of T-cell memory formation after mild COVID-19. Study context: Each donor largely had its own TCR clusters.

The CDR3 sequence is 12 residues long. CDR1 and CDR2 from the germline V gene are DFQATT and SNEGSKA (reference sequence). Deletions cut 3 bases from V and 4 bases from J, with 9 bases between. General observations from the study: Cross-reactive memory appears to have joined, as suggested by some responding clones showing up in pre-infection memory. Contracting CD4+ clones were located mainly in CM and EM, and CD8+ clones in EMRA. Clones contracting day 15 to 85 were balanced CD4/CD8; later expanders leaned CD4+.

In TCRdb, the 5' RACE reads were re-called with MiXCR into one record per CDR3 protein. The data show about 470,000 distinct CDR3 sequences, around a sixth seen once. The V and J genes are TRBV20-1 and TRBJ1-1; maybe TRBD1 (5 bases). This clonotype originated in an adult woman who had mild COVID-19 (a few samples of this study predate the infection). Cell type and time point are not known. The source material was PBMCs or a T cell subset sorted from them (not recorded which). The DNA for the CDR3 is TGCAGTGCTAGCAAGCAGGGCACTGAAGCTTTCTTT. Its protein is CSASKQGTEAFF.